This is a list of T cell receptor beta chains from one sample in a study of neurological immune-mediated disorders. TCRdb re-derived calls from the 5' RACE reads in MiXCR, one entry per CDR3 protein. Of 45,000 to 60,000 distinct CDR3 sequences listed, about 2.5% are singletons. Specimen: PBMCs. These receptors were taken from a man in his fifties with multiple sclerosis. CDR3s include the opening cysteine and the closing phenylalanine or tryptophan. The order of the fields is V gene, D gene, J gene, clone size, CDR3 protein, CDR3 DNA. D genes are given only for firm matches. Some rows mark clone size as missing; the rest say once, few, many or name a class of expanded clone.

v_gene: TRBV20-1; d_gene: TRBD2; j_gene: TRBJ2-5; abundance: few; CDR3aa: CSAKLFSGGTFQETQYF; CDR3nt: TGCAGTGCTAAACTTTTTAGCGGGGGGACATTCCAAGAGACCCAGTACTTC
v_gene: TRBV5-1; d_gene: TRBD2; j_gene: TRBJ2-7; abundance: many; CDR3aa: CASSPSGSYEQYF; CDR3nt: TGCGCCAGCAGCCCTAGCGGTTCATACGAGCAGTACTTC
v_gene: TRBV27; d_gene: -; j_gene: TRBJ1-2; abundance: many; CDR3aa: CASSAGLVYGYTF; CDR3nt: TGTGCCAGCAGTGCGGGACTGGTCTATGGCTACACCTTC
v_gene: TRBV5-1; d_gene: -; j_gene: TRBJ2-6; abundance: -; CDR3aa: CASSLASGAKVLTF; CDR3nt: TGCGCCAGCAGCTTGGCCTCTGGGGCCAAAGTCCTGACTTTC
v_gene: TRBV5-1; d_gene: -; j_gene: TRBJ1-2; abundance: many; CDR3aa: CASSLDGNNYGYTF; CDR3nt: TGCGCCAGCAGCTTGGACGGAAATAACTATGGCTACACCTTC
v_gene: TRBV28; d_gene: -; j_gene: TRBJ2-1; abundance: many; CDR3aa: CASSPPLGQPWNEQFF; CDR3nt: TGTGCCAGCAGTCCCCCACTGGGCCAACCGTGGAATGAGCAGTTCTTC
v_gene: TRBV20-1; d_gene: -; j_gene: TRBJ2-3; abundance: many; CDR3aa: CSAYSGGADTQYF; CDR3nt: TGCAGTGCCTACTCGGGGGGCGCAGATACGCAGTATTTT
v_gene: TRBV12-3/TRBV12-4; d_gene: TRBD1; j_gene: TRBJ2-7; abundance: medium-sized; CDR3aa: CASSSLGTADLEQYF; CDR3nt: TGTGCCAGCAGTTCTCTCGGGACAGCCGATCTTGAGCAGTACTTC
v_gene: TRBV3-1; d_gene: -; j_gene: TRBJ2-1; abundance: many; CDR3aa: CASSRVHAEQFF; CDR3nt: TGTGCCAGCAGCCGTGTTCACGCTGAGCAGTTCTTC
v_gene: TRBV6-5; d_gene: -; j_gene: TRBJ2-2; abundance: many; CDR3aa: CASSYSTGELFF; CDR3nt: TGTGCCAGCAGTTACTCCACCGGGGAGCTGTTTTTT
v_gene: TRBV7-9; d_gene: -; j_gene: TRBJ2-7; abundance: once; CDR3aa: CASSSYARPYEQYF; CDR3nt: TGTGCCAGCAGCTCCTATGCTCGACCTTACGAGCAGTACTTC
v_gene: TRBV5-1; d_gene: -; j_gene: TRBJ1-2; abundance: many; CDR3aa: CASSLEEGANYGYTF; CDR3nt: TGCGCCAGCAGCTTGGAGGAGGGGGCTAACTATGGCTACACCTTC
v_gene: TRBV3-1; d_gene: -; j_gene: TRBJ1-6; abundance: many; CDR3aa: CASKGSYNSPLHF; CDR3nt: TGTGCCAGCAAGGGCTCCTATAATTCACCCCTCCACTTT
v_gene: TRBV5-1; d_gene: -; j_gene: TRBJ1-1; abundance: many; CDR3aa: CASSQEPRVSGTEAFF; CDR3nt: TGCGCCAGCAGTCAAGAACCTAGGGTCTCGGGCACTGAAGCTTTCTTT
v_gene: TRBV11-2; d_gene: TRBD2; j_gene: TRBJ2-5; abundance: many; CDR3aa: CASSLDGSSGERETQYF; CDR3nt: TGTGCCAGCAGCTTAGATGGGTCTAGCGGGGAGAGGGAGACCCAGTACTTC
v_gene: TRBV12-3/TRBV12-4; d_gene: -; j_gene: TRBJ2-2; abundance: many; CDR3aa: CASSLVYRKRQLFF; CDR3nt: TGTGCCAGCAGTCTTGTATATAGGAAAAGGCAGCTGTTTTTT
v_gene: TRBV12-3/TRBV12-4; d_gene: -; j_gene: TRBJ1-2; abundance: many; CDR3aa: CASTYGGQNYGYTF; CDR3nt: TGTGCCAGCACCTATGGGGGCCAAAACTATGGCTACACCTTC
v_gene: TRBV7-8; d_gene: -; j_gene: TRBJ2-3; abundance: many; CDR3aa: CASSLQNFGGGTDTQYF; CDR3nt: TGTGCCAGCAGCTTACAGAACTTCGGGGGAGGCACAGATACGCAGTATTTT
v_gene: TRBV7-8; d_gene: TRBD1; j_gene: TRBJ1-5; abundance: many; CDR3aa: CASSTQGAYSNQPQHF; CDR3nt: TGTGCCAGCAGCACACAGGGGGCCTATAGCAATCAGCCCCAGCATTTT
v_gene: TRBV20-1; d_gene: TRBD2; j_gene: TRBJ2-5; abundance: medium-sized; CDR3aa: CSARDVERGGHHF; CDR3nt: TGCAGTGCTAGAGACGTAGAGCGGGGGGGCCACCACTTC
v_gene: TRBV27; d_gene: TRBD2; j_gene: TRBJ2-1; abundance: many; CDR3aa: CASSLRVSGGYNEQFF; CDR3nt: TGTGCCAGCAGTTTAAGGGTTAGCGGGGGCTACAATGAGCAGTTCTTC
v_gene: TRBV4-1; d_gene: TRBD2; j_gene: TRBJ2-1; abundance: many; CDR3aa: CASSQDHASGTYNEQFF; CDR3nt: TGCGCCAGCAGCCAAGATCACGCTAGCGGCACTTACAATGAGCAGTTCTTC
v_gene: TRBV6-2/TRBV6-3; d_gene: TRBD1; j_gene: TRBJ2-2; abundance: many; CDR3aa: CASGWLAGQVNTGELFF; CDR3nt: TGTGCCAGCGGGTGGCTTGCGGGACAGGTGAACACCGGGGAGCTGTTTTTT
v_gene: TRBV20-1; d_gene: -; j_gene: TRBJ1-1; abundance: many; CDR3aa: CSAHFAALNTEAFF; CDR3nt: TGCAGTGCCCACTTCGCGGCCCTGAACACTGAAGCTTTCTTT
v_gene: TRBV5-1; d_gene: -; j_gene: TRBJ2-7; abundance: many; CDR3aa: CASSVGGASSYEQYF; CDR3nt: TGCGCCAGCAGCGTGGGGGGGGCGTCGTCCTACGAGCAGTACTTC
v_gene: TRBV7-6; d_gene: -; j_gene: TRBJ2-6; abundance: many; CDR3aa: CASSIQSGAGANVLTF; CDR3nt: TGTGCCAGCAGCATTCAGTCAGGGGCTGGGGCCAACGTCCTGACTTTC
v_gene: TRBV7-6; d_gene: -; j_gene: TRBJ2-7; abundance: many; CDR3aa: CASSLAADSSYEQYF; CDR3nt: TGTGCCAGCAGCTTAGCGGCCGATAGCTCCTACGAGCAGTACTTC
v_gene: TRBV11-1; d_gene: -; j_gene: TRBJ2-7; abundance: many; CDR3aa: CASATNVGAVTSSYEQYF; CDR3nt: TGTGCCAGCGCCACAAACGTCGGAGCGGTTACCAGCTCCTACGAGCAGTACTTC
v_gene: TRBV27; d_gene: TRBD1; j_gene: TRBJ1-6; abundance: few; CDR3aa: CASSRQGMGSPLHF; CDR3nt: TGTGCCAGCAGTAGACAGGGAATGGGTTCACCCCTCCACTTT
v_gene: TRBV9; d_gene: -; j_gene: TRBJ1-4; abundance: many; CDR3aa: CASSVGTLNEKLFF; CDR3nt: TGTGCCAGCAGCGTTGGAACACTTAATGAAAAACTGTTTTTT
v_gene: TRBV5-6; d_gene: TRBD1; j_gene: TRBJ1-5; abundance: many; CDR3aa: CASSRGRQGAYSINQPQHF; CDR3nt: TGTGCCAGCAGCAGGGGACGACAGGGGGCTTACAGTATCAATCAGCCCCAGCATTTT
v_gene: TRBV7-7; d_gene: TRBD1; j_gene: TRBJ2-2; abundance: many; CDR3aa: CASSSGGQTGELFF; CDR3nt: TGTGCCAGCAGCTCAGGGGGTCAAACCGGGGAGCTGTTTTTT
v_gene: TRBV5-1; d_gene: -; j_gene: TRBJ2-5; abundance: many; CDR3aa: CASSLGQETQYF; CDR3nt: TGCGCCAGCAGCTTGGGACAAGAGACCCAGTACTTC
v_gene: TRBV6-2/TRBV6-3; d_gene: -; j_gene: TRBJ2-7; abundance: many; CDR3aa: CASAGTPSSYEQYF; CDR3nt: TGTGCCAGCGCGGGGACCCCCAGCTCCTACGAGCAGTACTTC
v_gene: TRBV5-1; d_gene: TRBD1; j_gene: TRBJ2-3; abundance: many; CDR3aa: CASRVWTGATDTQYF; CDR3nt: TGCGCCAGCAGGGTGTGGACAGGGGCGACAGATACGCAGTATTTT
v_gene: TRBV5-4; d_gene: -; j_gene: TRBJ1-6; abundance: many; CDR3aa: CASSLERPHSPLHF; CDR3nt: TGTGCCAGCAGCTTGGAACGGCCTCATTCACCCCTCCACTTT